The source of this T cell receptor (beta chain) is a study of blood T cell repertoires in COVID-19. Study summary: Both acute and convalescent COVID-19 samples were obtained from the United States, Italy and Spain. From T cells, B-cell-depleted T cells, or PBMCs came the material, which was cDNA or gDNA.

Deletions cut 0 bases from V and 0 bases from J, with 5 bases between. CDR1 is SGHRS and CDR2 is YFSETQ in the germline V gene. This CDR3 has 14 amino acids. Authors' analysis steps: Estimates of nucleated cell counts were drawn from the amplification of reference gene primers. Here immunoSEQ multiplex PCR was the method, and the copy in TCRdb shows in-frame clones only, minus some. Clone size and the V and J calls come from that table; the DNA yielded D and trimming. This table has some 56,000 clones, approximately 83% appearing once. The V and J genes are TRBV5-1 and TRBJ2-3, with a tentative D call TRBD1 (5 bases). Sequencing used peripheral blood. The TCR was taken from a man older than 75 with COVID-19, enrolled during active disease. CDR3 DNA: TGCGCCAGCAGCTTGGGACAGAGCACAGATACGCAGTATTTT. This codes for CASSLGQSTDTQYF.